This passage covers 5 T cell receptor beta chains from one sample sequenced in a study of blood T cell repertoires in COVID-19. Measured with immunoSEQ multiplex PCR; TCRdb has only the in-frame clones, and not every one. The sample has some 120,000 clones, roughly 88% seen once. Material: peripheral blood. The receptors were sampled from a man in his fifties with acute or convalescent COVID-19.

The table lists this clone with a few counts. This chain joins TRBV6-2 or TRBV6-3 and TRBJ2-7; 7 bases map to TRBD1. CDR3 size: 13 residues. Germline V gene data show CDR1 as MNHEY and CDR2 as SVGEGT. V was pared by 6 bases and J by 2 bases, with 4 bases of the junction left unmatched. In DNA, the CDR3 is TGTGCCAGCAGCCGGGACAGCGCCTACGAGCAGTACTTC. Translating gives CASSRDSAYEQYF.

This chain joins TRBV7-2 and TRBJ1-1; D not certain. Germline loops: CDR1 SGHTA, CDR2 FQGNSA. Trimming took 2 bases from V and 4 from J, leaving 11 bases between them. The CDR3 is 14 amino acids. The CDR3 region is CASSLTQRGTEAFF. The CDR3, as DNA: TGTGCCAGCAGCTTAACCCAACGCGGCACTGAAGCTTTCTTT.

The gene calls are TRBV11-2 and TRBJ1-3; 9 bases are shared with TRBD1. This CDR3 has 16 residues. Per germline, CDR1 SGHAT and CDR2 FQNNGV. J was trimmed by 4 bases and V by 1 base; bases with no gene match: 5. The CDR3 region is CASSLGTGVIGNTIYF. The CDR3 DNA follows: TGTGCCAGCAGCTTAGGGACAGGGGTAATCGGAAACACCATATATTTT.

The chain couples TRBV5-1 to TRBJ2-1; TRBD1 aligns across 9 bases. Germline CDR1 and CDR2: SGHRS and YFSETQ. V lost 4 bases and J lost 9; bases outside the gene matches: 5. The length of the CDR3 is 13 residues. The CDR3 region has the DNA TGCGCCAGCAGCCGAGACAGGGGGAGTGAGCAGTTCTTC. Protein product: CASSRDRGSEQFF.

This sequence joins TRBV6-5 and TRBJ1-4; D possibly corresponds to TRBD1 (5 bases). CDR1 and CDR2 from the germline V gene are MNHEY and SVGAGI. V lost 6 bases to trimming and J lost 8 bases, with 16 bases between them. The CDR3 has 14 residues. The CDR3 DNA follows: TGTGCCAGCAGCTTGAACTTCGGGGGGGAAAAACTGTTTTTT. Amino acid sequence: CASSLNFGGEKLFF.